This section outlines one TCR beta chain sequence together with its context. Between the trimmed V and J ends, which lost 7 bases and 1 base, there was a span of 8 bases. There are 12 residues in the CDR3. Looked up from germline, CDR1 is MGHDK and CDR2 is SYGVNS. This record belongs to a study of blood T cell repertoires in COVID-19. Study in general: Acute and convalescent COVID-19 samples came from the United States, Italy and Spain. Sources were T cells, B-cell-depleted T cells, or PBMCs; the material itself was cDNA or gDNA.

As processed by the authors: Researchers report that nucleated cell counts were estimated from reference gene primer amplification. The table came from immunoSEQ multiplex PCR; TCRdb's copy has only in-frame clones and leaves some out. D and trimming come from the DNA, and the V and J calls and clone size come from that table. Among about 82,000 clones listed, around 80% were seen once. The Seattle site enrolled patients during active infection and followed them longitudinally. The receptor's source is a man aged 55 to 70 with COVID-19, enrolled during active disease. The material sequenced was peripheral blood. This chain connects TRBV25-1 to TRBJ2-7; D gene ambiguous. CDR3 DNA sequence: TGTGCCAGCAATAGTGGTTCCTACGAGCAGTACTTC. This encodes CASNSGSYEQYF.